These 24 T cell receptor beta chains were all obtained from the same sample, sequenced in a study of regulatory T cells in long-lasting Graves disease. Through Arm-PCR of CDR3 regions and iRepertoire HTBI primers, TCR beta libraries were built. Each CDR3 protein is one row after TCRdb ran MiXCR on the multiplex PCR reads. Of some 330,000 distinct CDR3 sequences listed, 12% are singletons. As for time point: newly diagnosed GD, antithyroid drugs for less than 3 months. The TCR library used RNA extracted from PBMCs. In addition, the sample was reused for a study of T cells in Graves' hyperthyroidism and ophthalmopathy.

Sample: peripheral blood mononuclear cells (PBMCs), taken at new diagnosis, from a patient treated with antithyroid drugs. Every receptor here comes from a woman under 30 with Graves disease.

This clonotype was seen at least ten times. The chain has TRBV18 and TRBJ1-5; D is possibly TRBD1 (5 bases). Germline V gives CDR1 KGHSH, CDR2 LQKENI. The CDR3 runs to 15 residues. V was cut by 3 bases and J by 4 bases, with 13 bases left in between. CDR3 DNA: TGTGCCAGCTCACCGGCAGGGTCGGTAAATCAGCCCCAGCATTTT. Its protein product is CASSPAGSVNQPQHF.

This clonotype was seen many times. The CDR3 here is CASSLVAGAYRNEQFF. CDR3 coding DNA: TGTGCCAGCAGCTTAGTGGCAGGGGCATATAGAAATGAGCAGTTCTTC. V gene TRBV7-2 combines with J gene TRBJ2-1, with D perhaps TRBD1 (6 bases). Germline V gives CDR1 SGHTA, CDR2 FQGNSA. Trimming left V 1 base short and J 7 bases short, with 17 bases between. This CDR3 region has 16 residues. The entire variable domain, with the rest obtained from reference TRBV7-2 and TRBJ2-1, is as follows: GAGVSQSPSNKVTEKGKDVELRCDPISGHTALYWYRQSLGQGLEFLIYFQGNSAPDKSGLPSDRFSAERTGGSVSTLTIQRTQQEDSAVYLCASSLVAGAYRNEQFFGPGTRLTVL.

The sample holds a few counts of this clonotype. The gene calls are TRBV7-3 and TRBJ2-3; D is perhaps TRBD2 (5 bases). The germline V gene has CDR1 SGHTA and CDR2 FQGTGA. The CDR3 extends over 16 amino acids. The V end was cut by 2 bases, the J end by 2 bases, with 14 bases between. The CDR3 here is CASSLAGVGDTDTQYF. In DNA form, the CDR3 reads TGTGCCAGCAGCTTAGCCGGGGTTGGGGACACAGATACGCAGTATTTT.

This clonotype was picked up a small number of times. The chain is built from TRBV3-1 and TRBJ2-1; 8 positions match TRBD2. The trim removed 0 bases at V and 3 bases at J, leaving 7 bases unmatched. Germline values: CDR1 LGHDT, CDR2 YNNKEL (reference sequence). This CDR3 contains 17 residues. CDR3 bases: TGTGCCAGCAGCCAAGAATATAGCGGGGACCTCTACAATGAGCAGTTCTTC. Translation gives CASSQEYSGDLYNEQFF.

This clonotype has ten or more counts. The chain is built from TRBV28 and TRBJ1-2; D may be TRBD1 (5 bases). V lost 1 base, J lost 8 bases, and 11 bases lay in between. This CDR3 spans 13 amino acids. The germline V gene has CDR1 MDHEN and CDR2 SYDVKM. The CDR3, as DNA: TGTGCCAGCAGTTTATTGGGACTCTGGGGCTACACCTTC. Its protein product is CASSLLGLWGYTF.

This clonotype was seen repeatedly, ten times or more. The chain links TRBV6-1 to TRBJ2-1; TRBD1 matches at 10 bases. Losses at the gene ends were 1 base for V and 10 bases for J; bases not matched to a gene: 10. CDR3 length: 16 residues. Germline V gene sequence: CDR1 MNHNS, CDR2 SASEGT. The DNA for the CDR3 is TGTGCCAGCAGTGAAGTGACCGGGACAGGGGATGAGGAGCAGTTCTTC. Translated: CASSEVTGTGDEEQFF.

The chain has TRBV5-6 and TRBJ2-1; D perhaps matches TRBD1 (6 bases). This CDR3 spans 17 amino acids. V was pared by 0 bases and J by 0 bases, with 13 bases between. Germline loops: CDR1 SGHDT, CDR2 YYEEEE. In DNA form, the CDR3 reads TGTGCCAGCAGCTTGGGGACAGCCGCTAGCTCCTACAATGAGCAGTTCTTC. It yields the protein CASSLGTAASSYNEQFF.

The gene calls are TRBV2 and TRBJ2-1; tentative D call: TRBD1 (5 bases). CDR1 is SNHLY, CDR2 FYNNEI, per germline. V was shortened by 3 bases and J by 0 bases, with 15 bases between the two germline ends. The CDR3 has 17 residues. CDR3 sequence (DNA): TGTGCCAGCAGTGACTGGACAACAGCCCACTCCTACAATGAGCAGTTCTTC. It translates to CASSDWTTAHSYNEQFF.

This clonotype was seen at least ten times. V usage is TRBV7-8 and J usage is TRBJ2-5; D remains unclear. Germline-derived CDR1 and CDR2 are SGHVS and FQNEAQ. The CDR3 runs to 20 residues. Trimming pared 2 bases from V and 0 bases from J, leaving 25 bases between. CDR3 amino acids: CASSLSSLIEYLTYQETQYF. CDR3 DNA sequence: TGTGCCAGCAGCTTAAGCTCCCTAATAGAGTACTTGACTTACCAAGAGACCCAGTACTTC.

A note on this clonotype: Possible read error: a much larger clone is one base away. The chain recombines TRBV6-1 with TRBJ2-7; D call uncertain. The ends were cut back, 0 bases at V and 3 bases at J, with 3 bases in the middle. Per germline, CDR1 MNHNS and CDR2 SASEGT. The CDR3 consists of 12 residues. The CDR3 coding sequence is TGTGCCAGCAGTGAAGCAGTCTACGAGCAGTACTTC. Amino acids: CASSEAVYEQYF.

The chain joins TRBV20-1 to TRBJ2-1; D remains unclear. V shed 0 bases and J shed 0 bases, with 6 bases lying between them. Per germline, CDR1 DFQATT and CDR2 SNEGSKA (reference sequence). The CDR3 has 14 residues. Here the CDR3 reads CSARDSSSYNEQFF. The CDR3 DNA sequence: TGCAGTGCTAGAGACTCGAGCTCCTACAATGAGCAGTTCTTC.

This clonotype was seen repeatedly, ten times or more. This CDR3 fails to terminate in the conserved phenylalanine or tryptophan, so it likely reflects a read error. This chain joins TRBV20-1 and TRBJ1-1; 9 positions agree with TRBD1. This CDR3 contains 16 residues. The ends lost 5 bases at V and 5 bases at J; junction bases unmatched: 15. Germline assignment: CDR1 DFQATT and CDR2 SNEGSKA (reference sequence). The CDR3 is CSALGVRQGVGTEAFL. The CDR3 nucleotides are TGCAGTGCTCTAGGTGTTCGACAGGGGGTAGGGACTGAAGCTTTCCTT.

This rearrangement joins TRBV5-4 to TRBJ2-2; D possibly matches TRBD1 or TRBD2 (5 bases each). V was pared by 4 bases and J by 4 bases, with 17 bases between. The germline V gene encodes CDR1 SGHNT and CDR2 YYREEE (reference sequence). The CDR3 runs 16 residues. The CDR3, as DNA: TGTGCCAGCAGCCCCGGCGGGCAGGGAGTCACCGGGGAGCTGTTTTTT. Amino acids: CASSPGGQGVTGELFF.

There are many counts of this clonotype. The chain has TRBV6-2 or TRBV6-3 and TRBJ1-5; D unresolved. V was shortened by 5 bases and J by 4 bases, with 18 bases between the two germline ends. This CDR3 spans 16 amino acids. Germline CDR1 and CDR2: MNHEY and SVGEGT. CDR3 sequence (DNA): TGTGCCAGCAGTCCCAACGGGCCAAGGATTAATCAGCCCCAGCATTTT. Its translation is CASSPNGPRINQPQHF.

This clonotype was counted many times. The chain carries TRBV20-1 and TRBJ2-7; 9 nucleotides line up with TRBD2. Germline CDR1 DFQATT, CDR2 SNEGSKA (reference sequence). CDR3 length equals 15 residues. Unmatched junction bases numbered 7, after V lost 0 bases and J lost 4 bases. This chain's CDR3 is CSARDSASGVYEQYV. As DNA, the CDR3 is TGCAGTGCTAGAGATAGCGCTAGCGGGGTATACGAGCAGTACGTC.

This clonotype was seen many times. The rearrangement links TRBV11-2 to TRBJ2-5, with 7 bases lining up with TRBD1. This CDR3 has 15 residues. Germline CDR1 SGHAT, CDR2 FQNNGV. The trim removed 3 bases at V and 3 bases at J, leaving 7 bases unmatched. CDR3 sequence (DNA): TGTGCCAGCAGCTTTCGGACAGGCCCCGAAGAGACCCAGTACTTC. It yields the protein CASSFRTGPEETQYF.

A word on this clonotype: A single base separates this from a much larger clone, so it may be a read error. This likely comes from a read error, as the CDR3 has no conserved phenylalanine or tryptophan at its end. The genes are TRBV18 and TRBJ2-2; TRBD2 is a possible D gene (6 bases). The CDR3 is made up of 16 amino acids. Germline loops: CDR1 KGHSH, CDR2 LQKENI. Deletions cut 0 bases from V and 6 bases from J, with 14 bases between. This CDR3 reads CASSPPGRTNAGELFL. The CDR3 DNA sequence: TGTGCCAGCTCACCACCGGGACGGACTAACGCCGGGGAGCTGTTTCTT.

This clonotype was observed a few times. The chain links TRBV20-1 to TRBJ1-1, with D unresolved. From germline, CDR1 is DFQATT and CDR2 SNEGSKA (reference sequence). The CDR3 loop spans 11 amino acids. V dropped 7 bases and J dropped 7 bases, with 13 bases sitting between them. CDR3 DNA sequence: TGCAGTGTCAGACGTGTATTTGAAGCTTTCTTT. Amino acid sequence: CSVRRVFEAFF.

This clonotype appeared a single time. V and J are TRBV20-1 and TRBJ1-1; TRBD1 is a possible D gene (5 bases). This CDR3 region has 15 residues. In germline, CDR1 is DFQATT, CDR2 SNEGSKA (reference sequence). Trimming pared 1 base from V and 6 bases from J, leaving 18 bases between. This chain's CDR3 is CSARGELMGDPEAFF. The CDR3 region has the DNA TGCAGTGCTAGAGGGGAATTAATGGGGGACCCTGAAGCTTTCTTT.

This clonotype was seen a handful of times. The junction differs from germline at one of its ends, possibly a read error. This chain connects TRBV7-7 to TRBJ1-1; perhaps TRBD1 as D (5 bases). Germline CDR1 is SSHAT and CDR2 is FNYEAQ (reference sequence). The CDR3 is 15 residues long. The CDR3 DNA sequence: TGTGCTAGCAGCTTAGGGGAGGTGGAGAACACTGAAGCTTTCTTT. Translation gives CASSLGEVENTEAFF.

CDR3 sequence (DNA): TGCAGTGCTTTTGGGGGACTCAAAACCTACAATGAGCAGTTCTTC. This encodes CSAFGGLKTYNEQFF. The genes are TRBV20-1 and TRBJ2-1; possibly TRBD2 for D (6 bases). This CDR3 spans 15 amino acids. Deletions cut 5 bases from V and 2 bases from J, with 16 bases between. The V gene's germline CDR1 is DFQATT and CDR2 SNEGSKA (reference sequence).

This clonotype has just a few counts. The CDR3 sequence: CASSLSGSETQYF. The CDR3, as DNA: TGTGCCAGCAGCTTAAGTGGTTCAGAGACCCAGTACTTC. The chain couples TRBV7-2 to TRBJ2-5; no definite D call. This CDR3 has 13 residues. V lost 2 bases and J 4 bases, leaving 8 bases between the germline ends. The germline V gene has CDR1 SGHTA and CDR2 FQGNSA.

This clonotype has at least ten counts. CDR3 sequence reads: CASSSQRLAGSTDTQYF. The CDR3, as DNA: TGTGCCAGCAGTTCACAACGATTGGCGGGAAGCACAGATACGCAGTATTTT. The chain employs TRBV6-2 or TRBV6-3 and TRBJ2-3; D possibly corresponds to TRBD2 (6 bases). Deletions cut 4 bases from V and 0 bases from J, with 17 bases between. CDR3 length equals 17 residues. CDR1 is MNHEY, CDR2 SVGEGT, per germline.

This clonotype was observed many times. The chain joins TRBV19 to TRBJ2-5, with 8 nucleotides matching TRBD2. The CDR3 has 17 amino acids. Losses at the gene ends were 3 bases for V and 4 bases for J; bases not matched to a gene: 13. Germline-derived CDR1 and CDR2 are LNHDA and SQIVND (reference sequence). DNA of the CDR3: TGTGCCAGTAGTATTGGTCCCCCGGGGGGGCCGGGAGAGACCCAGTACTTC. Protein product: CASSIGPPGGPGETQYF.